A single sample gave rise to the 30 T cell receptor beta chains below, sequenced in a study of blood T cell repertoires in COVID-19. Libraries were prepared by immunoSEQ multiplex PCR; TCRdb keeps only in-frame clonotypes and omits some of them. The repertoire holds approximately 270,000 clones, with roughly 88% as singletons. Material for sequencing was peripheral blood. The receptors derive from a woman between 65 and 79 years old with acute or convalescent COVID-19.

The chain carries TRBV4-1 and TRBJ1-5; unclear D gene. The ends were cut back, 0 bases at V and 6 bases at J, with 24 bases in the middle. CDR1 is MGHRA, CDR2 YSYEKL, per germline. The CDR3 is 19 amino acids. The DNA of the CDR3 is TGCGCCAGCAGCCAAGATCGGATTCCCCGCCCGGGGAGACGTCAGCCCCAGCATTTT. This gives the protein CASSQDRIPRPGRRQPQHF.

The V call is TRBV3-1 (or the pseudogene TRBV3-2), the J call TRBJ1-2; D not certain. From germline, CDR1 is LGHDT and CDR2 YNNKEL (reference sequence). Trimming pared 4 bases from V and 8 bases from J, leaving 20 bases between. This CDR3 contains 15 residues. The CDR3 DNA reads TGTGCCAGCAGCCCTCACGGGATGGGCCTCTGGGGCTACACCTTC. This translates into CASSPHGMGLWGYTF.

The J gene is TRBJ1-1, the V gene TRBV7-8; 11 positions agree with TRBD1. Looked up from germline, CDR1 is SGHVS and CDR2 is FQNEAQ. V was clipped by 3 bases and J by 6 bases; unmatched bases: 6. This CDR3 contains 15 residues. The CDR3 region is CASSFGTGGLAEAFF. The DNA of the CDR3 is TGTGCCAGCAGCTTCGGGACAGGGGGATTGGCTGAAGCTTTCTTT.

V gene TRBV11-3 combines with J gene TRBJ2-3, with TRBD2 as a possible D gene (8 bases). The CDR3 extends over 15 amino acids. Trimming took off 11 bases at V and 5 bases at J, with 23 bases between the two ends. CDR1 is SGHNT and CDR2 is YENEEA in the germline V gene. CDR3 amino acids: CAPSRRGTRGDTQYF. The CDR3 DNA follows: TGTGCCCCATCCCGCAGGGGGACTAGAGGAGATACGCAGTATTTT.

V usage is TRBV5-1 and J usage is TRBJ2-5; 10 bases are shared with TRBD2. The J segment lost 5 bases and the V segment lost 3 bases, leaving 7 bases of the junction unmatched. This CDR3 has 15 amino acids. The germline gives CDR1 SGHRS, CDR2 YFSETQ. CDR3 nucleotide sequence: TGCGCCAGCAGCTCCTCGTCTAGCGGGGGCGAGACCCAGTACTTC. This encodes CASSSSSSGGETQYF.

The chain is built from TRBV4-2 and TRBJ1-1; D possibly corresponds to TRBD1 (5 bases). In germline, CDR1 is LGHNA, CDR2 YNFKEQ. The CDR3 length is 11 residues. V was clipped by 2 bases and J by 9 bases, with 7 bases between them. CDR3 protein: CASSQQGQAFF. CDR3 nucleotides: TGTGCCAGCAGCCAACAGGGTCAAGCTTTCTTT.

The V gene is TRBV27, the J gene TRBJ2-5; D ambiguous. Germline CDR1 is MNHEY and CDR2 is SMNVEV (reference sequence). The CDR3 runs to 13 residues. Between the trimmed V and J ends, which lost 4 bases and 1 base, there was a span of 7 bases. Here the CDR3 DNA reads TGTGCCAGCAGTTCCCACTCCCAAGAGACCCAGTACTTC. This encodes CASSSHSQETQYF.

The genes are TRBV15 and TRBJ1-2; tentatively, D is TRBD1 (6 bases). Germline V lookup: CDR1 LNHNV, CDR2 YYDKDF (reference sequence). Trimming removed 3 bases at V and 0 bases at J, with 8 bases between. This CDR3 region has 14 residues. The CDR3 loop reads CATSRDSANYGYTF. DNA of the CDR3: TGTGCCACCAGCAGGGACAGCGCTAACTATGGCTACACCTTC.

The chain employs TRBV2 and TRBJ1-6; the D is unclear. Deletions cut 5 bases from V and 8 bases from J, with 10 bases between. The CDR3 spans 13 residues. The germline V gene has CDR1 SNHLY and CDR2 FYNNEI. CDR3 region: CASSRESDSPLHF. CDR3 DNA: TGTGCCAGCAGTCGGGAGTCAGATTCACCCCTCCACTTT.

The chain joins TRBV5-1 to TRBJ1-6, with D perhaps matching TRBD1 (5 bases). Per the germline V gene, CDR1 is SGHRS and CDR2 is YFSETQ. There are 15 residues in the CDR3. The V end lost 4 bases, the J end lost 8 bases, and 16 bases lay between the germline ends. This CDR3 is CASSHTEGAYSPLHF. The CDR3 DNA follows: TGCGCCAGCAGCCACACCGAAGGGGCCTATTCACCCCTCCACTTT.

The chain joins TRBV6-5 to TRBJ1-4; no definite D call. Germline loops: CDR1 MNHEY, CDR2 SVGAGI. Trimming took off 10 bases at V and 6 bases at J, with 12 bases between the two ends. CDR3 length: 12 residues. The CDR3 DNA reads as TGTGCCACCCGAGGGAGGGATGAAAAACTGTTTTTT. This gives the protein CATRGRDEKLFF.

V usage is TRBV2 and J usage is TRBJ1-2; D may be TRBD1 (6 bases). The germline V gene has CDR1 SNHLY and CDR2 FYNNEI. V was trimmed by 0 bases and J by 2 bases, leaving 22 bases between them. The CDR3 spans 19 residues. The CDR3 reads CASSEADSRTTLPNYGYTF. The DNA of the CDR3 is TGTGCCAGCAGTGAAGCGGACAGCAGAACTACCTTACCAAACTATGGCTACACCTTC.

This sequence joins TRBV19 and TRBJ1-2, with TRBD1 as a possible D gene (6 bases). From germline, CDR1 is LNHDA and CDR2 SQIVND (reference sequence). V was shortened by 3 bases and J by 4 bases, with 12 bases between the two germline ends. The CDR3 contains 14 residues. The DNA for the CDR3 is TGTGCCAGTAGTATGGGGGGGCGCGGCTATGGCTACACCTTC. Translated: CASSMGGRGYGYTF.

V and J are TRBV6-5 and TRBJ1-3; D call uncertain. Germline CDR1 is MNHEY and CDR2 is SVGAGI. The CDR3 consists of 15 residues. Between the trimmed V and J ends, which lost 0 bases and 0 bases, there was a span of 6 bases. CDR3 nucleotides: TGTGCCAGCAGTTACTCGGGCACCTCTGGAAACACCATATATTTT. Translating it yields CASSYSGTSGNTIYF.

The V and J genes are TRBV7-8 and TRBJ1-1; D is undetermined. Germline loops: CDR1 SGHVS, CDR2 FQNEAQ. The CDR3 sequence is 14 residues long. With 0 bases removed from V and 4 bases from J, the gap between germline ends came to 9 bases. The CDR3 DNA reads TGTGCCAGCAGCTTAGCCTCCCCCCCCACTGAAGCTTTCTTT. Translated: CASSLASPPTEAFF.

The rearrangement links TRBV5-4 to TRBJ2-5; possible D gene TRBD2, 5 bases. V lost 4 bases to trimming and J lost 3 bases, with 19 bases between them. Germline assignment: CDR1 SGHNT and CDR2 YYREEE (reference sequence). The CDR3 runs 16 residues. The CDR3 sequence: CASSPAGLAKKETQYF. The CDR3 coding sequence is TGTGCCAGCAGCCCCGCCGGACTTGCAAAGAAAGAGACCCAGTACTTC.

The chain uses TRBV9 and TRBJ1-2; TRBD1 might be the D (5 bases). Between the trimmed V and J ends, which lost 1 base and 4 bases, there was a span of 8 bases. Looked up from germline, CDR1 is SGDLS and CDR2 is YYNGEE. The CDR3 is made up of 13 amino acids. CDR3 sequence reads: CASSVRQTYGYTF. In DNA, the CDR3 is TGTGCCAGCAGCGTAAGACAGACCTATGGCTACACCTTC.

As to this clone: In the same sample, other DNA sequences code for this CDR3. The chain combines TRBV5-4 with TRBJ1-2; D ambiguous. CDR1 and CDR2 (germline): SGHNT, YYREEE (reference sequence). This CDR3 contains 13 residues. Trimming removed 0 bases from V and 3 bases from J, with 6 bases in between. CDR3 residues: CASSLAGDYGYTF. The CDR3, as DNA: TGTGCCAGCAGCTTGGCAGGTGACTATGGCTACACCTTC.

As concerns this clone: The sample contains more than one DNA sequence encoding this CDR3. The genes are TRBV19 and TRBJ1-5; perhaps TRBD1 as D (5 bases). Germline lookup yields CDR1 LNHDA and CDR2 SQIVND (reference sequence). The CDR3 runs to 14 residues. V shed 1 base and J shed 6 bases, with 10 bases lying between them. CDR3 amino acids: CASSIAGRGQPQHF. As DNA, the CDR3 is TGTGCCAGTAGTATAGCTGGGAGGGGTCAGCCCCAGCATTTT.

This sequence joins TRBV3-1 (or the pseudogene TRBV3-2) and TRBJ1-1, with 9 bases identical to TRBD1. Germline CDR1 LGHDT, CDR2 YNNKEL (reference sequence). V shed 6 bases, J shed 5 bases, and the junction held 10 bases outside the gene matches. The CDR3 has 15 amino acids. The chain's CDR3 is CASSKTGGKGTEAFF. The CDR3 DNA follows: TGTGCCAGCAGTAAAACAGGGGGCAAGGGGACTGAAGCTTTCTTT.

This clone was seen a single time. This chain joins TRBV7-9 and TRBJ2-3; TRBD1 aligns across 8 bases. Trimming removed 1 base from V and 5 bases from J; junction bases left unmatched: 5. Germline CDR1 reads SEHNR; CDR2 reads FQNEAQ (reference sequence). CDR3 size: 15 residues. As DNA, the CDR3 is TGTGCCAGCAGCTTAGGACAGGGGCTAGGAGATACGCAGTATTTT. Its translation: CASSLGQGLGDTQYF. The full variable domain, with the rest looked up from reference TRBV7-9 and TRBJ2-3, is DTGVSQNPRHKITKRGQNVTFRCDPISEHNRLYWYRQTLGQGPEFLTYFQNEAQLEKSRLLSDRFSAERPKGSFSTLEIQRTEQGDSAMYLCASSLGQGLGDTQYFGPGTRLTVL.

In its sample, this clone was seen a few times. The genes are TRBV5-1 and TRBJ2-1, with TRBD1 matching over 7 bases. Germline trimming cut 3 bases from V and 2 bases from J; bases unmatched to any gene: 5. Germline CDR1 is SGHRS and CDR2 is YFSETQ. CDR3 length equals 15 residues. CDR3 in amino acids: CASSSTGEPYNEQFF. For the CDR3, the DNA is TGCGCCAGCAGCTCCACAGGGGAGCCCTACAATGAGCAGTTCTTC.

This rearrangement joins TRBV18 to TRBJ1-3; TRBD1 might be the D (6 bases). This CDR3 has 17 residues. With 1 base removed from V and 1 base from J, the gap between germline ends came to 14 bases. Germline loops: CDR1 KGHSH, CDR2 LQKENI. As DNA, the CDR3 is TGTGCCAGCTCACCACGGTCCAGGGGCTCATCTGGAAACACCATATATTTT. It codes for CASSPRSRGSSGNTIYF.

The chain joins TRBV19 to TRBJ2-5, with TRBD1 identical over 8 bases. Trimming cost V 7 bases and J 5 bases; bases outside gene matches: 12. CDR3 size: 15 residues. Germline lookup yields CDR1 LNHDA and CDR2 SQIVND (reference sequence). CDR3 in amino acids: CASTRTGGIGETQYF. The CDR3 region has the DNA TGTGCCAGTACTAGAACAGGGGGAATTGGGGAGACCCAGTACTTC. Using reference TRBV19 and TRBJ2-5 for the parts outside the CDR3, the full variable domain is DGGITQSPKYLFRKEGQNVTLSCEQNLNHDAMYWYRQDPGQGLRLIYYSQIVNDFQKGDIAEGYSVSREKKESFPLTVTSAQKNPTAFYLCASTRTGGIGETQYFGPGTRLLVL.

In the case of this clone: Distinct nucleotide sequences in the sample also encode this CDR3. V is TRBV11-2 and J is TRBJ1-5; a weak D match, TRBD1 (5 bases). V was trimmed by 3 bases and J by 2 bases, leaving 5 bases between them. The CDR3 is 13 amino acids. Germline CDR1 is SGHAT and CDR2 is FQNNGV. For the CDR3, the DNA is TGTGCCAGCAGCTTCAGGGGCAATCAGCCCCAGCATTTT. Translation: CASSFRGNQPQHF. Based on the CDR3 plus reference TRBV11-2 and TRBJ1-5, the full variable domain is EAGVAQSPRYKIIEKRQSVAFWCNPISGHATLYWYQQILGQGPKLLIQFQNNGVVDDSQLPKDRFSAERLKGVDSTLKIQPAKLEDSAVYLCASSFRGNQPQHFGDGTRLSIL.

The chain combines TRBV5-1 with TRBJ1-3; D call uncertain. Germline V gene lookup returns CDR1 SGHRS and CDR2 YFSETQ. This CDR3 is 13 amino acids long. Trimming shortened V by 5 bases and J by 0 bases, and 6 bases separated the two germline ends. CDR3 sequence: CASSESSGNTIYF. DNA for the CDR3: TGCGCCAGCAGTGAGAGCTCTGGAAACACCATATATTTT. The full variable domain, completed using reference TRBV5-1 and TRBJ1-3, is KAGVTQTPRYLIKTRGQQVTLSCSPISGHRSVSWYQQTPGQGLQFLFEYFSETQRNKGNFPGRFSGRQFSNSRSEMNVSTLELGDSALYLCASSESSGNTIYFGEGSWLTVV.

This sequence joins TRBV2 and TRBJ2-7, with TRBD1 matching 8 bases. The trim removed 7 bases at V and 6 bases at J, leaving 8 bases unmatched. CDR3 length equals 13 residues. Germline CDR1 reads SNHLY; CDR2 reads FYNNEI. The CDR3 here is CASMVNRGSEQYF. CDR3 coding DNA: TGTGCCAGCATGGTCAACAGGGGGTCCGAGCAGTACTTC.

This chain uses TRBV5-1 with TRBJ1-1; D possibly corresponds to TRBD1 (5 bases). Germline V gene lookup returns CDR1 SGHRS and CDR2 YFSETQ. This CDR3 is built from 14 residues. V lost 0 bases to trimming and J lost 6 bases, with 12 bases between them. CDR3 bases: TGCGCCAGCAGCTTGGAGGGGAGGTGGGCTGAAGCTTTCTTT. It specifies CASSLEGRWAEAFF.

V usage is TRBV19 and J usage is TRBJ2-5; D is possibly TRBD2 (6 bases). The CDR3 has 15 residues. Germline lookup yields CDR1 LNHDA and CDR2 SQIVND (reference sequence). V was clipped by 4 bases and J by 1 base, with 13 bases between them. This CDR3 reads CASSKTGDLQETQYF. DNA for the CDR3: TGTGCCAGTAGTAAAACGGGGGACCTCCAAGAGACCCAGTACTTC.

This chain uses TRBV2 with TRBJ1-1, with D possibly being TRBD1 (5 bases). Between the trimmed V and J ends, which lost 3 bases and 11 bases, there was a span of 16 bases. Germline loops: CDR1 SNHLY, CDR2 FYNNEI. The length of the CDR3 is 13 residues. The CDR3 nucleotides are TGTGCCAGCAGTGATAATTTCGGGGGAGGGGCTTTCTTT. It specifies CASSDNFGGGAFF.